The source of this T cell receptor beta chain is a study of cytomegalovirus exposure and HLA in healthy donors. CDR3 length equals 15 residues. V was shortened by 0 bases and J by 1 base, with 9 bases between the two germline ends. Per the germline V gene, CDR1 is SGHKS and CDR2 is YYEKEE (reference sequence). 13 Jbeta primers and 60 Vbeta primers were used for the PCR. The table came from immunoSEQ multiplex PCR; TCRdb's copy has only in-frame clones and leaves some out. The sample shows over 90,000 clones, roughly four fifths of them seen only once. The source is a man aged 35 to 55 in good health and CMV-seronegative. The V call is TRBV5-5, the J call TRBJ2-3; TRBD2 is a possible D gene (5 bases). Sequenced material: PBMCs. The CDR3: CASSLAVRGTDTQYF. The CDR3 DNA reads TGTGCCAGCAGCTTGGCCGTGCGGGGCACAGATACGCAGTATTTT.